One and the same sample provided the 4 T cell receptor beta chains below, sequenced in a study of blood T cells in healthy people across ages. Alongside a J-beta primer mix, a sample-barcoded 5' primer served in a second PCR lasting roughly 7 to 11 cycles. Using its own MiXCR run on the 5' RACE reads, TCRdb lists one record per CDR3 protein. This sample has hundreds of thousands of distinct CDR3 sequences, with around a quarter found just once. These data also featured in a second study, about T cells of mothers and their children.

Material: blood. The receptors stem from a boy aged 5-17 years in good health.

The rearrangement joins TRBV11-2 to TRBJ2-7, with a possible D match to TRBD2 (6 bases). The DNA end is more similar to TRBJ2-5, so the J call may be wrong. The germline gives CDR1 SGHAT, CDR2 FQNNGV. The CDR3 sequence is 16 residues long. The CDR3 sequence: CASSLAPAGGEETQYF. Here the CDR3 DNA reads TGTGCCAGCAGCTTAGCCCCCGCCGGGGGTGAGGAGACCCAGTACTTC.

This rearrangement joins TRBV11-2 to TRBJ2-5; D uncertain. The CDR3 totals 16 residues. Trimming left V 5 bases short and J 3 bases short, with 19 bases between. Germline V CDR1 and CDR2: SGHAT, FQNNGV. CDR3 coding DNA: TGTGCCAGCAGCCCCCCTCGCCAGACGATAAAAGAGACCCAGTACTTC. It translates to CASSPPRQTIKETQYF. The full variable domain, completed using reference TRBV11-2 and TRBJ2-5, is EAGVAQSPRYKIIEKRQSVAFWCNPISGHATLYWYQQILGQGPKLLIQFQNNGVVDDSQLPKDRFSAERLKGVDSTLKIQPAKLEDSAVYLCASSPPRQTIKETQYFGPGTRLLVL.

V and J are TRBV7-9 and TRBJ1-4; D call uncertain. CDR1 and CDR2 (germline): SEHNR, FQNEAQ (reference sequence). Trimming took off 2 bases at V and 8 bases at J, with 6 bases between the two ends. This CDR3 is 12 amino acids long. The CDR3 sequence is CASSLPGEKLFF. As DNA, the CDR3 is TGTGCCAGCAGCTTACCCGGAGAAAAACTGTTTTTT.

This chain links TRBV11-2 with TRBJ2-1; unclear D gene. Trimming removed 5 bases from V and 0 bases from J, with 8 bases in between. Germline lookup yields CDR1 SGHAT and CDR2 FQNNGV. CDR3 length: 14 amino acids. CDR3 region: CASSGLPSYNEQFF. CDR3 DNA sequence: TGTGCCAGCAGCGGTTTGCCCTCCTACAATGAGCAGTTCTTC.